The source of this TCR beta chain is a study of glioma-infiltrating T cells after dendritic cell vaccination (dated by TCRdb to the mid-2010s). The study in broad terms: The cohort included around 15 glioblastoma patients drawn from Phase I and II dendritic cell vaccination trials, of whom 9 were newly diagnosed and 6 had recurrent disease. Autologous tumor lysate-pulsed dendritic cell vaccination was administered to the patients between about 2003 and 2013. Deep sequencing of TCR beta CDR3 regions was used to quantify tumor-infiltrating lymphocyte content and compare tumor and blood repertoires in dendritic cell-vaccinated glioblastoma patients. Each patient got three intradermal injections of the dendritic cell vaccine, spaced at biweekly intervals, in the arm below the axilla. The vaccine was prepared from monocyte-derived dendritic cells that were cultured for roughly 7 days with IL-4 and GM-CSF and then pulsed overnight with autologous tumor lysate. Survival after dendritic cell vaccination was correlated with TCR sequencing metrics, including TIL content and tumor-blood repertoire overlap.

Of note for this clone: Its antigen remains undetermined. Base qualities were left out, and no much larger clone turns up one base away.

The study at large found these results: Higher estimated pretreatment TIL content predicted longer time to progression and overall survival after dendritic cell vaccination. The three-group TCR overlap response model was described as speculative and requiring prospective validation. The cohort was small and heterogeneous, and full blood and tumor sets were available for few patients, with initial-recurrent tumor pairs available for even fewer patients. TCR clonality showed no direct relationship with survival, which suggests that a diverse polyclonal response may matter.

The label giving this sample's time point can be read as: after dendritic cell vaccination, including at tumor progression/relapse. Patients were selected for having adequate residual fresh-frozen tumor tissue and more than two years of available survival data. An isocitrate dehydrogenase mutation was not carried by any of the glioblastoma patients, although molecular status was otherwise variable. PBMC were collected before vaccination, two weeks after the third vaccination, and at tumor progression when it occurred. The Qiagen DNeasy Blood extraction Kit was used for extraction of genomic DNA. Using the immunoSEQ assay, TCRB CDR3 regions were amplified from roughly 1.9 micrograms of genomic DNA, or from all available DNA when less than that was on hand. For multiplex PCR, 60 forward primers for TCR V beta segments and 13 reverse primers for J beta segments were used. Synthetic control templates were spiked into each sample at limiting dilution to estimate reads per starting template. Reads of 87 bp were generated by sequencing on the Illumina HiSeq System. The published analysis was carried out like this. PCR and sequencing errors were removed by a nearest neighbor algorithm that merged closely related sequences. TCR overlap was defined as the percentage of unique tumor TCR beta sequences that were also present in the same patient's peripheral blood. TCRdb stores this immuneACCESS table with in-frame sequences only. Part of the clones is absent; in the studies checked, under half of the shortfall reflects unresolved V genes, and no reason is known for the rest. The V and J calls and the clone size are those of that table, but D and trimming were determined from the DNA. Present in this sample are 100,000 or so clones, 90% of which were seen just once. Of the sample, approximately 2.7% is held by the ten largest clones.

The sample in question was blood, obtained after dendritic cell vaccination. This receptor was obtained from a human donor with glioblastoma.

The CDR3 region: CASSTWGASGRLETQYF. The bases read TGTGCCAGCAGCACCTGGGGGGCTAGCGGGAGGCTAGAGACCCAGTACTTC. This sequence uses TRBV7-9 and TRBJ2-5; TRBD2 matches 11 bases in the middle. CDR1 and CDR2, looked up from the germline V gene (reference sequence), are SEHNR and FQNEAQ. V lost 5 bases and J lost 4 bases, and the count of bases not matched to a germline gene is 12. There are 17 amino acids in the CDR3, from cysteine to phenylalanine inclusive. The sequence is cut down to CDR3 DNA, 51 bases in frame from base 1.